The 15 T cell receptor beta chains below come from one sample, sequenced in a study of cytomegalovirus exposure and HLA in healthy donors. A multiplex PCR was run with 60 Vbeta primers and 13 Jbeta primers. TCRdb's table, derived via immunoSEQ multiplex PCR, lists solely in-frame clones and lacks some. The sample holds about 160,000 clones, 87% seen once. The specimen was PBMCs. The receptor set was obtained from a woman in her 30s in good health and CMV-seronegative.

The CDR3 DNA reads as TGTGCCAGCAGCTTGGTACGGGCGGGACTAGCGGGAGATGGTACGCAGTATTTT. Protein: CASSLVRAGLAGDGTQYF. The chain employs TRBV5-6 and TRBJ2-3; the match to TRBD2 covers 14 bases. V lost 0 bases and J lost 8; bases outside the gene matches: 11. The CDR3 has 18 residues. CDR1 and CDR2 (germline): SGHDT, YYEEEE.

This clone appeared once. The chain employs TRBV12-5 and TRBJ1-4; no definite D call. The V end was cut by 7 bases, the J end by 0 bases, with 9 bases between. This CDR3 has 14 amino acids. Germline V gives CDR1 LGHNT, CDR2 FRNRAP. The CDR3 DNA sequence: TGTGCTAGTGCCCCACTCGCAACTAATGAAAAACTGTTTTTT. The encoded protein is CASAPLATNEKLFF.

V usage is TRBV2 and J usage is TRBJ2-2; 7 positions match TRBD1. The CDR3 has 14 amino acids. The junction had 1 base not matched to a gene; V was cut back by 6 bases and J by 0 bases. Germline V CDR1 and CDR2: SNHLY, FYNNEI. In nucleotides, the CDR3 is TGTGCCAGCAGGGGACAGTCGAACACCGGGGAGCTGTTTTTT. Translated: CASRGQSNTGELFF. The full variable domain, in which reference TRBV2 and TRBJ2-2 provide the parts outside the CDR3, is EPEVTQTPSHQVTQMGQEVILRCVPISNHLYFYWYRQILGQKVEFLVSFYNNEISEKSEIFDDQFSVERPDGSNFTLKIRSTKLEDSAMYFCASRGQSNTGELFFGEGSRLTVL.

CDR3 sequence reads: CASSVGTSGSTDTQYF. In DNA form, the CDR3 reads TGTGCCAGCAGCGTAGGGACTAGCGGGAGTACAGATACGCAGTATTTT. This chain joins TRBV9 and TRBJ2-3; 13 nucleotides line up with TRBD2. The length of the CDR3 is 16 residues. Germline V gives CDR1 SGDLS, CDR2 YYNGEE. The J segment lost 3 bases and the V segment lost 0 bases, leaving 1 base of the junction unmatched.

This clone was observed once. This sequence joins TRBV5-1 and TRBJ2-3; D not certain. V lost 0 bases and J lost 1, with 6 bases in between. The CDR3 runs 14 residues. Germline loops: CDR1 SGHRS, CDR2 YFSETQ. For the CDR3, the DNA is TGCGCCAGCAGCTTGGAAACTCGCACAGATACGCAGTATTTT. Translating it yields CASSLETRTDTQYF.

This chain uses TRBV28 with TRBJ1-2; D is unclear. Trimming pared 5 bases from V and 2 bases from J, leaving 6 bases between. The CDR3 has 12 residues. Germline V gives CDR1 MDHEN, CDR2 SYDVKM. The CDR3 sequence: CASSLGNYGYTF. The CDR3 DNA is TGTGCCAGCAGTCTCGGGAACTATGGCTACACCTTC.

The chain is built from TRBV7-6 and TRBJ2-7, with 11 bases fitting TRBD1. This CDR3 comprises 14 residues. The germline V gene encodes CDR1 SGHVS and CDR2 FNYEAQ. The V segment lost 5 bases and the J segment 5 bases; nucleotides outside the gene matches: 5. CDR3 nucleotide sequence: TGTGCCAGCAGCCGTGGGACAGGGGGGCACGAGCAGTACTTC. This gives the protein CASSRGTGGHEQYF.

This chain links TRBV6-5 with TRBJ2-5; perhaps TRBD1 as D (6 bases). CDR3 size: 13 residues. CDR1 is MNHEY, CDR2 SVGAGI, per germline. The V and J ends lost 6 bases and 7 bases respectively, with 15 bases between them. CDR3 residues: CASSLTTGPTQYF. The CDR3 DNA is TGTGCCAGCAGCCTAACCACAGGGCCGACCCAGTACTTC.

The chain carries TRBV15 and TRBJ2-7; TRBD2 aligns across 10 bases. The V gene's germline CDR1 is LNHNV and CDR2 YYDKDF (reference sequence). J gave up 9 bases and V 5 bases, and 7 bases lay outside the gene matches. CDR3 length: 13 residues. The CDR3 loop reads CATSLSGRSPQYF. CDR3 coding DNA: TGTGCCACCAGCCTTAGCGGGAGGTCTCCGCAGTACTTC.

The genes are TRBV5-6 and TRBJ2-7; TRBD2 might be the D (6 bases). Per germline, CDR1 SGHDT and CDR2 YYEEEE. Trimming pared 4 bases from V and 4 bases from J, leaving 6 bases between. CDR3 length: 11 residues. The CDR3 DNA sequence: TGTGCCAGCAGCGGGGGGTACGAGCAGTACTTC. Its protein product is CASSGGYEQYF.

The V gene is TRBV7-2, the J gene TRBJ2-2; D gene uncertain. Germline V gene lookup returns CDR1 SGHTA and CDR2 FQGNSA. The CDR3 consists of 16 residues. V was cut by 5 bases and J by 6 bases, with 19 bases left in between. The CDR3 region is CASSGRRVGLSGELFF. CDR3 coding DNA: TGTGCCAGCAGCGGCCGTCGAGTGGGCCTTTCCGGGGAGCTGTTTTTT.

The V gene is TRBV18, the J gene TRBJ2-2; 7 bases line up with TRBD2. The CDR3 is 16 amino acids. In germline, CDR1 is KGHSH, CDR2 LQKENI. The V gene end was trimmed by 3 bases and the J gene end by 4 bases; junction bases not matched to a gene: 8. CDR3 region: CASSPPGGRVTGELFF. The CDR3 DNA follows: TGTGCCAGCTCACCCCCCGGTGGGAGGGTCACCGGGGAGCTGTTTTTT.

CDR3 nucleotide sequence: TGCGCCAGCAGCTTCACGAGCAACTCTGGAAACACCATATATTTT. Protein product: CASSFTSNSGNTIYF. The rearrangement joins TRBV5-1 to TRBJ1-3; D remains unclear. The CDR3 has 15 amino acids. The germline V gene encodes CDR1 SGHRS and CDR2 YFSETQ. The germline V and J ends were trimmed by 2 bases and 0 bases, with 9 bases remaining between them.

Only one count was recorded for this clone. The chain joins TRBV4-1 to TRBJ2-7; the D gene is possibly TRBD2 (7 bases). This CDR3 has 15 amino acids. V was trimmed by 1 base and J by 4 bases, leaving 14 bases between them. Germline V gene lookup returns CDR1 MGHRA and CDR2 YSYEKL. In nucleotides, the CDR3 is TGCGCCAGCAGCCAAGGTCTTAGGGGGGGATACGAGCAGTACTTC. As protein: CASSQGLRGGYEQYF.

The chain links TRBV18 to TRBJ2-1, with 7 nucleotides matching TRBD1. The CDR3 runs to 12 residues. CDR1 and CDR2 (germline): KGHSH, LQKENI. Losses at the gene ends were 6 bases for V and 6 bases for J; bases not matched to a gene: 2. This chain's CDR3 is CASSRQGNEQFF. The CDR3 bases are TGTGCCAGCTCGAGACAGGGCAATGAGCAGTTCTTC.